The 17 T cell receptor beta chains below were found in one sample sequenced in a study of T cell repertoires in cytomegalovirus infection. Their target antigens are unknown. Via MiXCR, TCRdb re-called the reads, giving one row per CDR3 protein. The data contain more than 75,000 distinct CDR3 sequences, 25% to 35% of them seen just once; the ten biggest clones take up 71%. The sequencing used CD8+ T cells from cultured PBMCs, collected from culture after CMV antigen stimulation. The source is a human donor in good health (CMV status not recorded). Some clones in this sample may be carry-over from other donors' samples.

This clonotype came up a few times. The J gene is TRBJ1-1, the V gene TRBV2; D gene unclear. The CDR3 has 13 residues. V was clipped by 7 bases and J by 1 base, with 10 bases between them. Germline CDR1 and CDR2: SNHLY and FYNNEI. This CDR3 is CASMEFANTEAFF. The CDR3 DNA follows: TGTGCCAGCATGGAGTTTGCGAACACTGAAGCTTTCTTT.

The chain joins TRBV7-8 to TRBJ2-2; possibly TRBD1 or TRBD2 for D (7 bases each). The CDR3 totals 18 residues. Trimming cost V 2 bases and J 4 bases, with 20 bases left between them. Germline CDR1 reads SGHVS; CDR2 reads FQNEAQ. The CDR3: CASSLKGAGGGSTGELFF. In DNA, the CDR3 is TGTGCCAGCAGCTTAAAGGGGGCTGGGGGGGGGAGCACCGGGGAGCTGTTTTTT. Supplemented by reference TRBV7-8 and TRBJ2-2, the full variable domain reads GAGVSQSPRYKVAKRGQDVALRCDPISGHVSLFWYQQALGQGPEFLTYFQNEAQLDKSGLPSDRFFAERPEGSVSTLKIQRTQQEDSAVYLCASSLKGAGGGSTGELFFGEGSRLTVL.

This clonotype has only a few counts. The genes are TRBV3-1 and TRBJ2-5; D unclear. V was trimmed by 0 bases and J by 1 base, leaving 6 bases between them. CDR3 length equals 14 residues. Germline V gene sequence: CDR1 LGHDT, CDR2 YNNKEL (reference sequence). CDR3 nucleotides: TGTGCCAGCAGCCAAGATTGGGGCCAAGAGACCCAGTACTTC. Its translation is CASSQDWGQETQYF.

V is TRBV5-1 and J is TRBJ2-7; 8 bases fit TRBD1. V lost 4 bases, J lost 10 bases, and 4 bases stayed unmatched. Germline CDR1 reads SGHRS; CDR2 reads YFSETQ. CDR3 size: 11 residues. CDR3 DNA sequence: TGCGCCAGCAGCCCTGGACAGGGACAGTACTTC. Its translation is CASSPGQGQYF.

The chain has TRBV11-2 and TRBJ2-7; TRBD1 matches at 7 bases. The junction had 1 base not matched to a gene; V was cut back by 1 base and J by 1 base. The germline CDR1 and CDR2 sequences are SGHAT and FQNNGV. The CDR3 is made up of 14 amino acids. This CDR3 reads CASSLGDRSYEQYF. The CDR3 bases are TGTGCCAGCAGCTTAGGGGACAGATCCTACGAGCAGTACTTC.

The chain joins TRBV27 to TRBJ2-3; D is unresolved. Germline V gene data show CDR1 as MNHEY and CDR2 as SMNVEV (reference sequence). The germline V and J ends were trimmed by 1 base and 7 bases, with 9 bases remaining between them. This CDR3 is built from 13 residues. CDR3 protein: CASSLWAGHTQYF. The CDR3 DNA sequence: TGTGCCAGCAGTTTATGGGCAGGTCATACGCAGTATTTT.

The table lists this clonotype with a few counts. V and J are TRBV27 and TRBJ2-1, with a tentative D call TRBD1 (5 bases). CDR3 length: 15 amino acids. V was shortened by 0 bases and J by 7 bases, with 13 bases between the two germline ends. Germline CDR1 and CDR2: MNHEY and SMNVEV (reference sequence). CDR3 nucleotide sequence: TGTGCCAGCAGTTTATCAGGGGCGAGTGGAAATGAGCAGTTCTTC. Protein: CASSLSGASGNEQFF.

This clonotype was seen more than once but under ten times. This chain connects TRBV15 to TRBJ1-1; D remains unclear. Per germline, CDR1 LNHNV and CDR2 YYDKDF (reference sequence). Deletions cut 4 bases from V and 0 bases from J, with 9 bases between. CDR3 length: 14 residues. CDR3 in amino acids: CATSTSRMNTEAFF. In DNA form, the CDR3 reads TGTGCCACCAGCACATCCAGGATGAACACTGAAGCTTTCTTT.

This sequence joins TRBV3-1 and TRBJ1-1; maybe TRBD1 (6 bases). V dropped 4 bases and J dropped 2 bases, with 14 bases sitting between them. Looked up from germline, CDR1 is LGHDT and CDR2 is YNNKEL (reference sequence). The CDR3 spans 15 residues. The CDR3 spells CASSRHSRGNTEAFF. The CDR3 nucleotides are TGTGCCAGCAGCCGACACTCCAGGGGTAACACTGAAGCTTTCTTT.

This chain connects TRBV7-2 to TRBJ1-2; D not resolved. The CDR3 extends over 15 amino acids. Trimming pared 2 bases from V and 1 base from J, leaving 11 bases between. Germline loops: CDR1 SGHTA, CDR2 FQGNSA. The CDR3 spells CASSLIGSVNYGYTF. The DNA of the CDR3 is TGTGCCAGCAGCTTAATCGGTTCCGTTAACTATGGCTACACCTTC. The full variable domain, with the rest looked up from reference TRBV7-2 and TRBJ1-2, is GAGVSQSPSNKVTEKGKDVELRCDPISGHTALYWYRQSLGQGLEFLIYFQGNSAPDKSGLPSDRFSAERTGGSVSTLTIQRTQQEDSAVYLCASSLIGSVNYGYTFGSGTRLTVV.

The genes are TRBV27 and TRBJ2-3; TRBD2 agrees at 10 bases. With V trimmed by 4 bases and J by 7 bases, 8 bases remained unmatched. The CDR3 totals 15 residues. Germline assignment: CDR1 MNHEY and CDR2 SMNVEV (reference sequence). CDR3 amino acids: CASSSSGGAIHTQYF. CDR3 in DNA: TGTGCCAGCAGTTCAAGCGGGGGGGCCATCCATACGCAGTATTTT.

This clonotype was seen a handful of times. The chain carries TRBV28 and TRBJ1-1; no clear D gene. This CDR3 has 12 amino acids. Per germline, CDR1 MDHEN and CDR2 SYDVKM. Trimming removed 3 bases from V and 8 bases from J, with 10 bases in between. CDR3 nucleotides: TGTGCCAGCAGTTTTTCCGTTGTAGAAGCTTTCTTT. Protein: CASSFSVVEAFF. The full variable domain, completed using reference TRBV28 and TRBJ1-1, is DVKVTQSSRYLVKRTGEKVFLECVQDMDHENMFWYRQDPGLGLRLIYFSYDVKMKEKGDIPEGYSVSREKKERFSLILESASTNQTSMYLCASSFSVVEAFFGQGTRLTVV.

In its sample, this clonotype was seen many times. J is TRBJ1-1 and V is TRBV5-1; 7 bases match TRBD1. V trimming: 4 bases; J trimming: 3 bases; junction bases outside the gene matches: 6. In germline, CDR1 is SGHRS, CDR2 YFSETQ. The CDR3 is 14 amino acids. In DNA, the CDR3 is TGCGCCAGCAGCGGTCGGGACAGCGACACTGAAGCTTTCTTT. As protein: CASSGRDSDTEAFF. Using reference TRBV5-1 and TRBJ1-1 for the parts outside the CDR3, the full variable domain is KAGVTQTPRYLIKTRGQQVTLSCSPISGHRSVSWYQQTPGQGLQFLFEYFSETQRNKGNFPGRFSGRQFSNSRSEMNVSTLELGDSALYLCASSGRDSDTEAFFGQGTRLTVV.

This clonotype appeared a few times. The CDR3: CASSMRKIRTDEQFF. The CDR3 DNA follows: TGTGCCAGTAGTATGAGGAAGATCCGCACAGATGAGCAGTTCTTC. The chain links TRBV19 to TRBJ2-1; no reliable D call. Germline values: CDR1 LNHDA, CDR2 SQIVND (reference sequence). The length of the CDR3 is 15 residues. Trimming removed 3 bases from V and 8 bases from J, with 17 bases in between.

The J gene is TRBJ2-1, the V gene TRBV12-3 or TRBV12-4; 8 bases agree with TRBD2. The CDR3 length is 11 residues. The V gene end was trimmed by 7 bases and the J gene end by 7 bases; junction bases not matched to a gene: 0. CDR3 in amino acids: CASTGGNEQFF. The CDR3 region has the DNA TGTGCCAGCACGGGGGGGAATGAGCAGTTCTTC.

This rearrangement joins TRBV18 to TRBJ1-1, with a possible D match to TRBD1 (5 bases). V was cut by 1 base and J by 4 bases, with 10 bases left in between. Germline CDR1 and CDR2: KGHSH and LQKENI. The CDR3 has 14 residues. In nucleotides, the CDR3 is TGTGCCAGCTCACCACTGGGACCGATCACTGAAGCTTTCTTT. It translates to CASSPLGPITEAFF.

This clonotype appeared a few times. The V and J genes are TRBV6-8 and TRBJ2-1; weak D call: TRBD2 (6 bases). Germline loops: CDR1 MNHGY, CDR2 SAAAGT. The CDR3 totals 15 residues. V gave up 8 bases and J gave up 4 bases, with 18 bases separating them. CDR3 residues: CASRKMRGNYNEQFF. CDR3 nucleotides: TGTGCCAGCCGAAAAATGCGGGGAAATTACAATGAGCAGTTCTTC.